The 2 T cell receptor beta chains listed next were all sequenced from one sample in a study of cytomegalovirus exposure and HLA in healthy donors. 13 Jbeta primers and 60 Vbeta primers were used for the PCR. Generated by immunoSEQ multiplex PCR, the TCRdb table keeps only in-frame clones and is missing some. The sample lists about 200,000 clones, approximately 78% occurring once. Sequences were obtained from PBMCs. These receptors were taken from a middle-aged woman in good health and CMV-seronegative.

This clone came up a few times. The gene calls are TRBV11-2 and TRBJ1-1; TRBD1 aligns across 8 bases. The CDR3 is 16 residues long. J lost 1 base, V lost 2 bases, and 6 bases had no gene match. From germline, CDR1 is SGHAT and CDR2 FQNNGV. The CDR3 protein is CASSLNLGTGNTEAFF. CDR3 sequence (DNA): TGTGCCAGCAGCTTAAACCTAGGGACAGGGAACACTGAAGCTTTCTTT.

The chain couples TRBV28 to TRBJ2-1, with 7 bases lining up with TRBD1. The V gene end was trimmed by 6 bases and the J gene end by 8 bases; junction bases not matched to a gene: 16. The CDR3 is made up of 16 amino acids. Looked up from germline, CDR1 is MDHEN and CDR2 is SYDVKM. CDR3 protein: CASSLRPDRLIHEQFF. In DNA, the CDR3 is TGTGCCAGCAGCCTCCGTCCGGACAGGCTAATACATGAGCAGTTCTTC.